In its sample, the clone carrying this TCR beta chain was seen many times. The target antigen is unknown. Any symptoms of ophthalmopathy came after the first hyperthyroidism diagnosis, from which the blood sample dates. These data come from a study of T cells in Graves' hyperthyroidism and ophthalmopathy. The overall study: Blood was drawn when the patient was first diagnosed and still untreated. Findings and caveats of the study: A model of 13 V-J features distinguished ophthalmopathy from stable hyperthyroidism. Appearing also in blood were most of the thyroid clonotypes expanded above 0.001.

With 3 bases clipped from V and 6 bases from J, the junction kept 14 bases outside the gene matches. The CDR3 sequence is 17 residues long. The germline gives CDR1 LGHDT, CDR2 YNNKEL (reference sequence). RNA transcripts yielded amplified TCR beta CDR3 regions. First-round RT-PCR targeting the TCR CDR3 was performed with the HTBI primer set. From the multiplex PCR reads, TCRdb called clonotypes with MiXCR, one entry per CDR3 protein. The sample lists roughly 290,000 distinct CDR3 sequences; approximately 12% were seen once. The specimen was blood. V is TRBV3-1 and J is TRBJ2-1; the match to TRBD2 covers 7 bases. The clonotype originates from a woman aged 25 to 45 with Graves' hyperthyroidism that later progressed to Graves' ophthalmopathy. CDR3 loop: CASSQTFGGSLLNEQFF. The CDR3 region has the DNA TGTGCCAGCAGCCAGACGTTTGGCGGGAGCCTTCTCAATGAGCAGTTCTTC.